A single sample is the source of the 21 T cell receptor beta chains below, sequenced in a study of cytomegalovirus exposure and HLA in healthy donors. Measured with immunoSEQ multiplex PCR; TCRdb has only the in-frame clones, and not every one. The repertoire holds 110,000 to 150,000 clones, with about 94% as singletons. The specimen sequenced was PBMCs. These TCRs come from a man in his late teens or twenties in good health and CMV-seropositive.

The chain is built from TRBV7-2 and TRBJ1-2, with D possibly TRBD1 on 5 matching bases. The length of the CDR3 is 14 residues. Germline V gene sequence: CDR1 SGHTA, CDR2 FQGNSA. V shed 5 bases and J shed 4 bases, with 14 bases lying between them. This CDR3 is CASSHRQRPYGYTF. In DNA form, the CDR3 reads TGTGCCAGCAGCCATCGACAGAGACCCTATGGCTACACCTTC.

This sequence joins TRBV10-3 and TRBJ1-2; 9 bases match TRBD1. The trim removed 6 bases at V and 5 bases at J, leaving 16 bases unmatched. The germline gives CDR1 ENHRY, CDR2 SYGVKD. The CDR3 runs 17 residues. CDR3 coding DNA: TGTGCCATCAGGCACCCCGGATCAGACAGGGGGAGTTATGGCTACACCTTC. This codes for CAIRHPGSDRGSYGYTF.

The CDR3, as DNA: TGTGCCAGCTCACCGTCAGCAGGGGGAGATACGCAGTATTTT. Translated, it gives CASSPSAGGDTQYF. V is TRBV18 and J is TRBJ2-3; 7 bases are shared with TRBD1. The CDR3 contains 14 residues. Per the germline V gene, CDR1 is KGHSH and CDR2 is LQKENI. V shed 3 bases, J shed 5 bases, and the junction held 5 bases outside the gene matches.

CDR3 in DNA: TGTGCCAGCAGCCAAACAGGGGCGGGAGAGACCCAGTACTTC. It encodes CASSQTGAGETQYF. This sequence joins TRBV14 and TRBJ2-5, with 7 bases identical to TRBD1. Germline assignment: CDR1 SGHDN and CDR2 FVKESK. The CDR3 has 14 residues. Unmatched junction bases numbered 4, after V lost 2 bases and J lost 4 bases. Full variable domain (rest looked up from reference TRBV14 and TRBJ2-5): EAGVTQFPSHSVIEKGQTVTLRCDPISGHDNLYWYRRVMGKEIKFLLHFVKESKQDESGMPNNRFLAERTGGTYSTLKVQPAELEDSGVYFCASSQTGAGETQYFGPGTRLLVL.

The V call is TRBV19, the J call TRBJ2-1; 13 nucleotides match TRBD2. This CDR3 is 17 amino acids long. V lost 3 bases to trimming and J lost 8 bases; unmatched junction nucleotides: 10. CDR1 is LNHDA and CDR2 is SQIVND in the germline V gene (reference sequence). As DNA, the CDR3 is TGTGCCAGTAGTATCCGACTGACTAGCGGGAGGCGCGATGAGCAGTTCTTC. Amino acid sequence: CASSIRLTSGRRDEQFF.

This sequence joins TRBV2 and TRBJ1-2, with 8 bases fitting TRBD1. The junction had 10 bases not matched to a gene; V was cut back by 6 bases and J by 4 bases. CDR3 length: 15 amino acids. Germline values: CDR1 SNHLY, CDR2 FYNNEI. The CDR3 bases are TGTGCCAGCAGGCCAGGACAGGGTAGCGCCTATGGCTACACCTTC. Encoded protein: CASRPGQGSAYGYTF.

The rearrangement uses TRBV25-1 and TRBJ1-6; 7 bases are a match to TRBD1. Germline values: CDR1 MGHDK, CDR2 SYGVNS. With V trimmed by 6 bases and J by 6 bases, 8 bases remained unmatched. This CDR3 is built from 15 residues. The CDR3 coding sequence is TGTGCCAGCAGCCCTCACAGGGGTAGTAATTCACCCCTCCACTTT. Encoded protein: CASSPHRGSNSPLHF.

The genes are TRBV6-1 and TRBJ2-5; TRBD1 agrees at 8 bases. The V and J ends lost 3 bases and 4 bases, in that order; junction bases with no gene match: 13. This CDR3 contains 17 residues. Per the germline V gene, CDR1 is MNHNS and CDR2 is SASEGT. Here the CDR3 DNA reads TGTGCCAGCAGTGACCTCAGATTAGACAGGGGACGAGAGACCCAGTACTTC. Translated: CASSDLRLDRGRETQYF.

This clone was counted a single time. The rearrangement links TRBV5-1 to TRBJ2-5; 16 bases align to TRBD2. The length of the CDR3 is 18 residues. Germline V gene sequence: CDR1 SGHRS, CDR2 YFSETQ. V gave up 4 bases and J gave up 3 bases; unmatched junction bases: 9. The CDR3 here is CASSPAGLAGGPEETQYF. The CDR3 region has the DNA TGCGCCAGCAGCCCTGCGGGACTAGCGGGAGGGCCAGAAGAGACCCAGTACTTC. The complete variable domain, with remaining parts taken from reference TRBV5-1 and TRBJ2-5, reads KAGVTQTPRYLIKTRGQQVTLSCSPISGHRSVSWYQQTPGQGLQFLFEYFSETQRNKGNFPGRFSGRQFSNSRSEMNVSTLELGDSALYLCASSPAGLAGGPEETQYFGPGTRLLVL.

The chain recombines TRBV6-1 with TRBJ2-5; 11 bases align to TRBD1. Germline V CDR1 and CDR2: MNHNS, SASEGT. With 6 bases clipped from V and 4 bases from J, the junction kept 1 base outside the gene matches. CDR3 size: 13 residues. The CDR3 DNA is TGTGCCAGCAGCGGGACAGGGGGAGAGACCCAGTACTTC. It encodes CASSGTGGETQYF.

V and J are TRBV6-4 and TRBJ2-1; 11 positions match TRBD2. The ends lost 4 bases at V and 6 bases at J; junction bases unmatched: 5. Germline CDR1 is MRHNA and CDR2 is SNTAGT. The CDR3 covers 15 residues. This CDR3 is CASSGGLAAINEQFF. Written as DNA, the CDR3 is TGTGCCAGCAGTGGGGGACTAGCGGCAATCAATGAGCAGTTCTTC.

This rearrangement joins TRBV19 to TRBJ2-5; 9 nucleotides agree with TRBD2. Germline loops: CDR1 LNHDA, CDR2 SQIVND (reference sequence). The CDR3 sequence is 18 residues long. The V gene end was trimmed by 0 bases and the J gene end by 1 base; junction bases not matched to a gene: 9. CDR3 residues: CASSIDLASGTFQETQYF. The DNA of the CDR3 is TGTGCCAGTAGTATAGATCTGGCTAGCGGGACCTTCCAAGAGACCCAGTACTTC.

This clone was seen a single time. The J gene is TRBJ2-1, the V gene TRBV10-3; D not certain. V was shortened by 3 bases and J by 5 bases, with 2 bases between the two germline ends. Germline CDR1 and CDR2: ENHRY and SYGVKD. This CDR3 is built from 11 residues. For the CDR3, the DNA is TGTGCCATCAGTGATAACAATGAGCAGTTCTTC. Encoded protein: CAISDNNEQFF.

In DNA, the CDR3 is TGTGCCAGCCGTACGCGGGCCTTAAATGAGCAGTTCTTC. The encoded protein is CASRTRALNEQFF. V and J are TRBV28 and TRBJ2-1; possibly TRBD2 for D (5 bases). Trimming stripped 8 bases from V and 7 bases from J, with 15 bases between. There are 13 residues in the CDR3. Per the germline V gene, CDR1 is MDHEN and CDR2 is SYDVKM.

CDR3: CASNGLGTRGTEAFF. The CDR3 region has the DNA TGTGCCAGCAACGGACTAGGGACTAGGGGCACTGAAGCTTTCTTT. This chain connects TRBV2 to TRBJ1-1; perhaps TRBD1 as D (5 bases). The CDR3 consists of 15 residues. V was trimmed by 7 bases and J by 4 bases, leaving 19 bases between them. In germline, CDR1 is SNHLY, CDR2 FYNNEI.

The V gene is TRBV10-1, the J gene TRBJ2-3; no reliable D call. V shed 2 bases and J shed 1 base, with 4 bases lying between them. Germline V gives CDR1 WNHNN, CDR2 SYGVQD (reference sequence). This CDR3 is 13 amino acids long. The CDR3 sequence is CASSEPGTDTQYF. CDR3 coding DNA: TGCGCCAGCAGTGAGCCTGGCACAGATACGCAGTATTTT.

The chain has TRBV7-8 and TRBJ2-2; 8 bases match TRBD2. This CDR3 region has 16 residues. Per the germline V gene, CDR1 is SGHVS and CDR2 is FQNEAQ. V lost 1 base to trimming and J lost 4 bases; unmatched junction nucleotides: 5. This chain's CDR3 is CASSLVHGRGTGELFF. The CDR3 DNA sequence: TGTGCCAGCAGCTTAGTTCACGGGAGGGGCACCGGGGAGCTGTTTTTT.

This chain links TRBV27 with TRBJ2-2, with D possibly being TRBD1 (6 bases). The CDR3 totals 17 residues. Trimming removed 2 bases from V and 5 bases from J, with 18 bases in between. CDR1 is MNHEY and CDR2 is SMNVEV in the germline V gene (reference sequence). The CDR3 loop is CASSLDPTGPGTGELFF. The CDR3 region has the DNA TGTGCCAGCAGTTTAGACCCGACAGGACCGGGGACCGGGGAGCTGTTTTTT.

J is TRBJ2-3 and V is TRBV2; possible D gene TRBD1, 5 bases. Deletions cut 2 bases from V and 2 bases from J, with 14 bases between. The CDR3 runs to 16 residues. From germline, CDR1 is SNHLY and CDR2 FYNNEI. CDR3 sequence reads: CASSERAGYTTDTQYF. In nucleotides, the CDR3 is TGTGCCAGCAGTGAAAGGGCAGGGTATACCACAGATACGCAGTATTTT.

The genes are TRBV28 and TRBJ2-3; TRBD1 matches at 9 bases. This CDR3 contains 17 residues. The J segment lost 5 bases and the V segment lost 2 bases, leaving 11 bases of the junction unmatched. Germline loops: CDR1 MDHEN, CDR2 SYDVKM. CDR3: CASSLAVGQGIEDTQYF. In nucleotides, the CDR3 is TGTGCCAGCAGTTTAGCAGTGGGACAGGGCATTGAAGATACGCAGTATTTT.

The chain has TRBV20-1 and TRBJ2-7; unclear D gene. Germline V gene lookup returns CDR1 DFQATT and CDR2 SNEGSKA (reference sequence). Trimming took off 5 bases at V and 2 bases at J, with 7 bases between the two ends. The length of the CDR3 is 11 residues. CDR3 sequence reads: CSARRAYEQYF. In nucleotides, the CDR3 is TGCAGTGCTCGCCGAGCCTACGAGCAGTACTTC.